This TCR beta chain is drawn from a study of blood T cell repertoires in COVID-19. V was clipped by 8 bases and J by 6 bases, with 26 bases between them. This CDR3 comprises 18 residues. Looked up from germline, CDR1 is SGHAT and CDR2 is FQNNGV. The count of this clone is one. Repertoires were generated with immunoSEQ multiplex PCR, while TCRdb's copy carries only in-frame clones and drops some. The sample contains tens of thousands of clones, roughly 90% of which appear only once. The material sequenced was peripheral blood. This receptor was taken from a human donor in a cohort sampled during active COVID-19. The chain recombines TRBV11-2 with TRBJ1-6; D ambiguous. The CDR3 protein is CASQQLFLDAGINSPLHF. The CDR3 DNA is TGTGCCAGCCAGCAGCTCTTTCTCGACGCGGGTATTAATTCACCCCTCCACTTT.